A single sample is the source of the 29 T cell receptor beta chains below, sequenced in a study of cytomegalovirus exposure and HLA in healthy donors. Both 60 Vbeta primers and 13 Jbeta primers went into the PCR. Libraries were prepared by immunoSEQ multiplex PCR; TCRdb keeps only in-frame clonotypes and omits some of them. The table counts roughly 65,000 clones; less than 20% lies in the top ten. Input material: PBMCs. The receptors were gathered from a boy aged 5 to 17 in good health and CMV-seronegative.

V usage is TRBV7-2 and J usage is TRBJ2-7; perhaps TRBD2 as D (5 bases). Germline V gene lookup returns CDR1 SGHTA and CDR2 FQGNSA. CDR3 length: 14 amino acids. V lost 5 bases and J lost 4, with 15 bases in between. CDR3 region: CASSPEGLTYEQYF. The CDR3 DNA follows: TGTGCCAGCAGCCCAGAGGGTCTTACTTACGAGCAGTACTTC.

The CDR3 protein is CASSPPGQVLSEQYF. The CDR3 DNA reads as TGTGCCAGCAGCCCCCCGGGACAGGTCCTTTCCGAGCAGTACTTC. The chain employs TRBV7-9 and TRBJ2-7; 8 bases fit TRBD1. The CDR3 extends over 15 amino acids. V lost 5 bases to trimming and J lost 6 bases; unmatched junction nucleotides: 12. In germline, CDR1 is SEHNR, CDR2 FQNEAQ (reference sequence).

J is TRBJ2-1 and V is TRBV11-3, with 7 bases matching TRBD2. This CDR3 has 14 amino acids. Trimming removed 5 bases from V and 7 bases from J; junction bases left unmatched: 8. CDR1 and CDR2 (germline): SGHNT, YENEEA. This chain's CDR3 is CASSPRLAENEQFF. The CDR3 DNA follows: TGTGCCAGCAGCCCTCGACTAGCAGAGAATGAGCAGTTCTTC.

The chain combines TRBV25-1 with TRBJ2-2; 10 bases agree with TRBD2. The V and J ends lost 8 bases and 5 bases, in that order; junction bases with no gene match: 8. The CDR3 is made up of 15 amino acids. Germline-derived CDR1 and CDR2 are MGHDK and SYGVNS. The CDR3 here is CASCPSGRSTGELFF. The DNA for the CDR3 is TGTGCCAGCTGCCCTAGCGGGAGATCTACCGGGGAGCTGTTTTTT. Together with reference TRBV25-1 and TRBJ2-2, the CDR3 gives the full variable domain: EADIYQTPRYLVIGTGKKITLECSQTMGHDKMYWYQQDPGMELHLIHYSYGVNSTEKGDLSSESTVSRIRTEHFPLTLESARPSHTSQYLCASCPSGRSTGELFFGEGSRLTVL.

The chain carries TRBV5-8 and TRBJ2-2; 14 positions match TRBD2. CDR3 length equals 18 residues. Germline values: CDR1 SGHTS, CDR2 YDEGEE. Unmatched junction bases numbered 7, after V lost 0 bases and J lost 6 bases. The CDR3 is CASSLGGTSGSTPGELFF. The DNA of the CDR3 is TGTGCCAGCAGCTTGGGGGGGACTAGCGGGAGTACCCCCGGGGAGCTGTTTTTT.

The CDR3 reads CASSPERLPVNTEAFF. The CDR3 bases are TGTGCCAGCTCACCCGAGAGACTGCCAGTGAACACTGAAGCTTTCTTT. The V and J genes are TRBV18 and TRBJ1-1, with D unclear. V was shortened by 3 bases and J by 0 bases, with 14 bases between the two germline ends. Germline CDR1 and CDR2: KGHSH and LQKENI. The CDR3 loop spans 16 amino acids. Full variable domain (rest looked up from reference TRBV18 and TRBJ1-1): NAGVMQNPRHLVRRRGQEARLRCSPMKGHSHVYWYRQLPEEGLKFMVYLQKENIIDESGMPKERFSAEFPKEGPSILRIQQVVRGDSAAYFCASSPERLPVNTEAFFGQGTRLTVV.

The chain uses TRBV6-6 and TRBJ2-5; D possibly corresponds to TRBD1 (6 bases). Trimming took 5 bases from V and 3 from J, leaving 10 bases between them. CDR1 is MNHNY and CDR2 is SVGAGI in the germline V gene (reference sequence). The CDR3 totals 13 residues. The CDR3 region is CASSQPGEETQYF. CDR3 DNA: TGTGCCAGCAGTCAACCAGGGGAAGAGACCCAGTACTTC.

The CDR3 loop reads CASSSGGSSYEQYF. In nucleotides, the CDR3 is TGTGCCAGCAGCTCTGGCGGGTCTTCCTACGAGCAGTACTTC. The V call is TRBV7-3, the J call TRBJ2-7, with D possibly TRBD2 on 5 matching bases. This CDR3 comprises 14 residues. Between the trimmed V and J ends, which lost 4 bases and 1 base, there was a span of 11 bases. CDR1 SGHTA and CDR2 FQGTGA come from the germline V gene. Full variable domain (outside the CDR3, taken from reference TRBV7-3 and TRBJ2-7): GAGVSQTPSNKVTEKGKYVELRCDPISGHTALYWYRQSLGQGPEFLIYFQGTGAADDSGLPNDRFFAVRPEGSVSTLKIQRTERGDSAVYLCASSSGGSSYEQYFGPGTRLTVT.

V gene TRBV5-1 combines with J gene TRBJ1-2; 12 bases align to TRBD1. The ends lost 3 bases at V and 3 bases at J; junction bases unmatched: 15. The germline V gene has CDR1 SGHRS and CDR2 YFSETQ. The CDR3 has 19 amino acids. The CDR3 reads CASSSGAPGQGAGDYGYTF. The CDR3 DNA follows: TGCGCCAGCAGCTCGGGGGCTCCGGGACAGGGGGCAGGAGACTATGGCTACACCTTC.

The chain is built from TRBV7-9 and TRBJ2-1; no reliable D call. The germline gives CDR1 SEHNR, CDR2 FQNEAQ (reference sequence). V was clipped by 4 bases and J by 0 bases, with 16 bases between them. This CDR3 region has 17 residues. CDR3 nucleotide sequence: TGTGCCAGCAGCTCCCCCCGTTTTAATTACTCCTACAATGAGCAGTTCTTC. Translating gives CASSSPRFNYSYNEQFF.

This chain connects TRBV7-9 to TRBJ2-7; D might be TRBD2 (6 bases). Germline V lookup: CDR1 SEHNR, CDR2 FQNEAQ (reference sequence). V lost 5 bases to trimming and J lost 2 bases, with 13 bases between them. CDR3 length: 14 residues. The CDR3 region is CASSRGLDPYEQYF. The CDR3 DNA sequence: TGTGCCAGCAGCCGGGGGTTGGACCCCTACGAGCAGTACTTC.

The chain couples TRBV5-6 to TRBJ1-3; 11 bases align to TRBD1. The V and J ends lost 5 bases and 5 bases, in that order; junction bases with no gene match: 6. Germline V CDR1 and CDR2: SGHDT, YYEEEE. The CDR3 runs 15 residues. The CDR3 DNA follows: TGTGCCAGCAGGGCCCGGGACAGGGGGAGAAACACCATATATTTT. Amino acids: CASRARDRGRNTIYF.

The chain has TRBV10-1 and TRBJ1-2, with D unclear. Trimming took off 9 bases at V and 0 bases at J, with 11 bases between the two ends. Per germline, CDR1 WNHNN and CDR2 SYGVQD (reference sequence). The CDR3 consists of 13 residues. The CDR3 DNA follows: TGCGCCAGGGAGGACTGTACTAACTATGGCTACACCTTC. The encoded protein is CAREDCTNYGYTF.

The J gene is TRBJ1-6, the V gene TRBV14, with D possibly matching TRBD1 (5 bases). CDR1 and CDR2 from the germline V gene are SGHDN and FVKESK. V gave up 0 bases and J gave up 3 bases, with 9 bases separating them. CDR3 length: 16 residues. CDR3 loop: CASSQDGQLYNSPLHF. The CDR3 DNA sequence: TGTGCCAGCAGCCAAGACGGACAACTCTATAATTCACCCCTCCACTTT.

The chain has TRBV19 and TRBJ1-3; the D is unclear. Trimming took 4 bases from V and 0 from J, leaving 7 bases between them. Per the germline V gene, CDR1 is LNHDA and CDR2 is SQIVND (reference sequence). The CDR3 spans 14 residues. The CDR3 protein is CASSRGGSGNTIYF. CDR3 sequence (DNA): TGTGCCAGTAGTAGAGGTGGCTCTGGAAACACCATATATTTT.

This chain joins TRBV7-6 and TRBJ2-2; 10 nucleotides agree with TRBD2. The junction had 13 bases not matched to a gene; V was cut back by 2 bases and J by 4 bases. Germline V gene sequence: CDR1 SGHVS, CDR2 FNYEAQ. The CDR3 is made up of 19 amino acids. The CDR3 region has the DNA TGTGCCAGCAGCTTAAACGGGGCTAGCGGGAGCTACGGCACCGGGGAGCTGTTTTTT. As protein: CASSLNGASGSYGTGELFF.

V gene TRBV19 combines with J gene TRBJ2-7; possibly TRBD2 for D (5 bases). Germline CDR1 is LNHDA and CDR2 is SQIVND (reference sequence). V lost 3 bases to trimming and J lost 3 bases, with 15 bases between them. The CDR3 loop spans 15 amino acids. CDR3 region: CASSIGLAGLYEQYF. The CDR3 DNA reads TGTGCCAGTAGTATCGGGCTAGCAGGACTCTACGAGCAGTACTTC. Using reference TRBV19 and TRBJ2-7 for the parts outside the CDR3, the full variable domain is DGGITQSPKYLFRKEGQNVTLSCEQNLNHDAMYWYRQDPGQGLRLIYYSQIVNDFQKGDIAEGYSVSREKKESFPLTVTSAQKNPTAFYLCASSIGLAGLYEQYFGPGTRLTVT.

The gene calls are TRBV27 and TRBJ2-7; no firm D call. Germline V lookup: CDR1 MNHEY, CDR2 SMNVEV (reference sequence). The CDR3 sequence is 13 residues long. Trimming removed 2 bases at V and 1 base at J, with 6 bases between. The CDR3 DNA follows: TGTGCCAGCAGTTTACTCCCTTCCTACGAGCAGTACTTC. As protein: CASSLLPSYEQYF.

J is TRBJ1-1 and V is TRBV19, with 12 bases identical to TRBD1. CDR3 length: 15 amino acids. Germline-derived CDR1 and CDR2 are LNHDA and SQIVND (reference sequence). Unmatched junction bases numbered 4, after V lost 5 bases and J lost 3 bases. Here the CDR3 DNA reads TGTGCCAGTAGTCTAGGGACAGGGGGCTACACTGAAGCTTTCTTT. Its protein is CASSLGTGGYTEAFF.

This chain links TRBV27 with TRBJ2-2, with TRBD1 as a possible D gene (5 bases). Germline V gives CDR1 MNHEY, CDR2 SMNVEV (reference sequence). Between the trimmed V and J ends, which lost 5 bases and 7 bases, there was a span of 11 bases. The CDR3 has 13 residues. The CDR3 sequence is CASSPLRGGELFF. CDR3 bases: TGTGCCAGCAGTCCCCTAAGGGGCGGGGAGCTGTTTTTT.

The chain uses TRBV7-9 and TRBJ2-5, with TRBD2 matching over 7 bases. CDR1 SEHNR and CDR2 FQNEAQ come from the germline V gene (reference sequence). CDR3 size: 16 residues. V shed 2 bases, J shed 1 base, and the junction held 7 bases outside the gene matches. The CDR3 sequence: CASSLRLAEAQETQYF. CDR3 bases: TGTGCCAGCAGCTTACGGCTAGCGGAGGCCCAAGAGACCCAGTACTTC.

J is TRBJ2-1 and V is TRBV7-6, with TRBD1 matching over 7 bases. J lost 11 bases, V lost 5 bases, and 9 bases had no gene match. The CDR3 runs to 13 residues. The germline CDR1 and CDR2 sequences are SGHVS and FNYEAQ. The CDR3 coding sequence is TGTGCCAGCAGCCTAGGACAGGTCATGAAGCAGTTCTTC. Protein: CASSLGQVMKQFF.

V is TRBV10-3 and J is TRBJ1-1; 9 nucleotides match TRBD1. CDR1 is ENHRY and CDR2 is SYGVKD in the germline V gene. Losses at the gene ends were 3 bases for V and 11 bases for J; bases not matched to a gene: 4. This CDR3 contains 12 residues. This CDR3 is CAISDGDRVAFF. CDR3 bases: TGTGCCATCAGTGATGGGGACAGGGTTGCTTTCTTT.

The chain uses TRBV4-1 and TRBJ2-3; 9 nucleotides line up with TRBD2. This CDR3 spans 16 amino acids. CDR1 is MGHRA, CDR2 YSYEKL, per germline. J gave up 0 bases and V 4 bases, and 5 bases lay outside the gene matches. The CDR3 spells CASSLGSGGSTDTQYF. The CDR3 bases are TGCGCCAGCAGCCTAGGGAGCGGGGGGAGCACAGATACGCAGTATTTT.

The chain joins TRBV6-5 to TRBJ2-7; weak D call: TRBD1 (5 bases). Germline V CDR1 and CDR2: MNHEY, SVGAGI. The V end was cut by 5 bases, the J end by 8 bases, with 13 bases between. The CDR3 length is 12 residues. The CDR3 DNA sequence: TGTGCCAGCAGTATTCAGGGCGGTAAGCAGTACTTC. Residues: CASSIQGGKQYF.

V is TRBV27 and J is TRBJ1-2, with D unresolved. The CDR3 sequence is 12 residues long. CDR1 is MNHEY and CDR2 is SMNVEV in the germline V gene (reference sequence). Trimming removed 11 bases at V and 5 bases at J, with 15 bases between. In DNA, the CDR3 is TGTGCCTGCGGGCAGGCTCGGTATGGCTACACCTTC. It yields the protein CACGQARYGYTF.

CDR3 in amino acids: CAVGRANEKLFF. CDR3 DNA: TGTGCCGTCGGGAGGGCTAATGAAAAACTGTTTTTT. The rearrangement joins TRBV19 to TRBJ1-4; D gene uncertain. Trimming pared 11 bases from V and 3 bases from J, leaving 10 bases between. CDR1 is LNHDA, CDR2 SQIVND, per germline (reference sequence). The CDR3 is 12 residues long.

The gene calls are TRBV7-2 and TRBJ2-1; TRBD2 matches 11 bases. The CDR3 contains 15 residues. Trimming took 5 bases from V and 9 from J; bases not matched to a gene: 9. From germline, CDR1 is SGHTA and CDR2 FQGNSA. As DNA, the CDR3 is TGTGCCAGCAGCATTACTAGCGGGGGAGGAAGTGAGCAGTTCTTC. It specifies CASSITSGGGSEQFF.

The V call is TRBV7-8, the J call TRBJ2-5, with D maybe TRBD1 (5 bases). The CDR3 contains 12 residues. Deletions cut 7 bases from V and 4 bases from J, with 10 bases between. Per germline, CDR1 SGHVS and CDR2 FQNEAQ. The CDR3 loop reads CASNLQGETQYF. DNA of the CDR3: TGTGCCAGCAACCTCCAGGGAGAGACCCAGTACTTC.